This TCR beta chain originates from a study of T cell repertoires in cytomegalovirus infection. Study as a whole: Researchers turned to recently identified HLA-C-restricted CMV epitopes as well as well-studied HLA-B-restricted ones. CMV infection together with matching HLA type was indicated by public TCR beta signatures. General study results and limits: Using cumulative public TCR beta family frequency, the authors identified those who carried CMV together with the relevant HLA. The ex vivo response showed dominance by HLA-C-restricted CMV-specific TCR beta clonotypes.

V was pared by 8 bases and J by 0 bases, with 17 bases between. Germline-derived CDR1 and CDR2 are MNHNS and SASEGT. The CDR3 loop spans 15 amino acids. The sample holds many counts of this clonotype. Its specificity is not known. TCRdb re-analysed the reads in MiXCR, keeping a single row per CDR3 protein. The sample has 640,000 or so distinct CDR3 sequences; about 33% are singletons. The sequence derives from a human donor in good health (CMV status not recorded). Some clones in this sample may be carry-over from other donors' samples. The starting material was cultured PBMCs, obtained from culture after CMV antigen stimulation. The chain carries TRBV6-1 and TRBJ2-7; D could derive from TRBD1 or TRBD2 (5 bases each). The CDR3 here is CASGGGRTYSYEQYF. The CDR3 coding sequence is TGTGCCAGCGGTGGGGGAAGGACTTACTCCTACGAGCAGTACTTC.